Here is one TCR beta chain with its context. What it binds is not known. Data came from immunoSEQ multiplex PCR; TCRdb stores just in-frame clones and leaves some out. This sample has about 62,000 clones, with 85% found just once. Excluded were patients having autoimmune disease history or systemic immunosuppression. The sample comes from a study of OX40 agonist ivuxolimab in advanced cancers. Study details: Given to patients was ivuxolimab, an agonistic anti-OX40 (CD134) antibody. Study results and caveats: Antigen specificity remained undetermined for the expanded peripheral T cells.

This CDR3 is built from 12 residues. V was pared by 6 bases and J by 2 bases, with 1 base of the junction left unmatched. Germline assignment: CDR1 MNHEY and CDR2 SVGAGI. The gene calls are TRBV6-5 and TRBJ2-7; 7 bases align to TRBD1. This TCR derives from an adult with an advanced solid tumor such as melanoma, head and neck, liver or kidney cancer. The sample in question was CD4+ or CD8+ T cells sorted from blood, obtained in a trial of the OX40 agonist ivuxolimab. CDR3 protein: CASSRGTYEQYF. The CDR3 DNA follows: TGTGCCAGCAGCAGGGGGACCTACGAGCAGTACTTC.